This TCR beta chain appears in the sequencing data of a study of T cells in women clearing cervical HPV infection. Study information: For cases, blood was sampled a median 149 days after lesion detection, interquartile range about 90 to 210 days.

Here immunoSEQ multiplex PCR was the method, and the copy in TCRdb shows in-frame clones only, minus some. The sample totals approximately 35,000 clones. Germline assignment: CDR1 LNHDA and CDR2 SQIVND (reference sequence). Trimming left V 11 bases short and J 6 bases short, with 16 bases between. CDR3 length equals 13 residues. On this clone itself: The missing CDR3 end, 3 residues past where the read stops, is filled in from the germline J gene.

The sequence derives from a woman aged 18-70 years with a cervical HPV16 infection that either progressed to CIN3+ or cleared (not recorded which). Input material: blood buffy coat. This chain connects TRBV19 to TRBJ1-4; a possible D gene is TRBD1 (6 bases). CDR3 DNA, as far as it was read: TGTGCCGAGGGGGTGGGGGCGGATGAAAAA. This encodes CAEGVGADEK. The whole CDR3 protein is CAEGVGADEKLFF.